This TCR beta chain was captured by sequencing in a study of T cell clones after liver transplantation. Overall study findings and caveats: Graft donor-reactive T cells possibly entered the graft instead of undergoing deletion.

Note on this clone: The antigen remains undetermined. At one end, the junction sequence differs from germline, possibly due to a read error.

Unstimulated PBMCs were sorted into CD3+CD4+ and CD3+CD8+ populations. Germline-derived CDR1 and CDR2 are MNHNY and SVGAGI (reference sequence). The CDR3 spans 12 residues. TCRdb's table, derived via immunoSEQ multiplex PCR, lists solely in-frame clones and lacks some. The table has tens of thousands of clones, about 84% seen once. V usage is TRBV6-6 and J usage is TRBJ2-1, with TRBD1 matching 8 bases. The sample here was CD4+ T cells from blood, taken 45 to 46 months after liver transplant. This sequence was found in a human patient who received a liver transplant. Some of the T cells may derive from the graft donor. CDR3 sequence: CASSTPDRARIF. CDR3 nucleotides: TGTGCCAGCAGTACTCCGGACAGGGCAAGAATCTTC.